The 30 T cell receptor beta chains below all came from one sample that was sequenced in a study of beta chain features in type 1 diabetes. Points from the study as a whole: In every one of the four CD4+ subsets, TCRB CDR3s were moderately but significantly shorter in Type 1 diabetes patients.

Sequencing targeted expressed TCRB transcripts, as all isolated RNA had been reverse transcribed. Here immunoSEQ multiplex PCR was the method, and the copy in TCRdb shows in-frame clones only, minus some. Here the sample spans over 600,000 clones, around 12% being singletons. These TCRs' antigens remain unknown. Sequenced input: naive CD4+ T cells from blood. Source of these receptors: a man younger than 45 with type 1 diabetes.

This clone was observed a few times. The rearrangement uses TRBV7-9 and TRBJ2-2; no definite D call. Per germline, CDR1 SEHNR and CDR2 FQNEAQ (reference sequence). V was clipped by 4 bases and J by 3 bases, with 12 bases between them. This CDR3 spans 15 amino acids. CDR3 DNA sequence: TGTGCCAGCAGCTATAAACGTGGTGACACCGGGGAGCTGTTTTTT. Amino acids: CASSYKRGDTGELFF.

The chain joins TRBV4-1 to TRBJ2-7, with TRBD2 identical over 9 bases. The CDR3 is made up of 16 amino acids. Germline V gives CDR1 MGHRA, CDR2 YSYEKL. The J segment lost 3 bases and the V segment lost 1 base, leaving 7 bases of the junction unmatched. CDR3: CASSQGKASGVYEQYF. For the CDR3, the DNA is TGCGCCAGCAGCCAAGGTAAAGCTAGCGGGGTCTACGAGCAGTACTTC.

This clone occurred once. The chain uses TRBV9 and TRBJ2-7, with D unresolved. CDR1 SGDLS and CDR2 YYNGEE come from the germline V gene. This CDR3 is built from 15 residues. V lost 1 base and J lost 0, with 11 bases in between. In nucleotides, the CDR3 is TGTGCCAGCAGCGTACGTGAAGGGTACTCCTACGAGCAGTACTTC. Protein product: CASSVREGYSYEQYF.

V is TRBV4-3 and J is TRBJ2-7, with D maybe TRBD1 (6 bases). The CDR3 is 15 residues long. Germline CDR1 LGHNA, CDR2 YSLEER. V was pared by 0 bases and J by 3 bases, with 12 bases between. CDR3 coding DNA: TGCGCCAGCAGCCAAGATTGGCAGGGGTTCTACGAGCAGTACTTC. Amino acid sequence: CASSQDWQGFYEQYF.

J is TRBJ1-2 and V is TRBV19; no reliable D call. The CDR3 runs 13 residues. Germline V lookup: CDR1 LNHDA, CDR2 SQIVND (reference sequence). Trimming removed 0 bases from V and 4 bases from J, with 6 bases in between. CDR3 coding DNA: TGTGCCAGTAGTATAGACCAGGTCTATGGCTACACCTTC. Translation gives CASSIDQVYGYTF.

In DNA form, the CDR3 reads TGTGCCAGCAGCCCCCGGGACAGGGGGGACACCGGGGAGCTGTTTTTT. Its protein product is CASSPRDRGDTGELFF. The rearrangement joins TRBV9 to TRBJ2-2; 11 nucleotides agree with TRBD1. The length of the CDR3 is 16 residues. Trimming took 4 bases from V and 3 from J; bases not matched to a gene: 5. In germline, CDR1 is SGDLS, CDR2 YYNGEE.

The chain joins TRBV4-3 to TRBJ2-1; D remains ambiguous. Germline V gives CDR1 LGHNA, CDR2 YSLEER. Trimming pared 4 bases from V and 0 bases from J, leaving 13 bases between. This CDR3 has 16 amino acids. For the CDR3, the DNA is TGCGCCAGCAGCCCCCGCAGGTCTAGCTCCTACAATGAGCAGTTCTTC. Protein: CASSPRRSSSYNEQFF.

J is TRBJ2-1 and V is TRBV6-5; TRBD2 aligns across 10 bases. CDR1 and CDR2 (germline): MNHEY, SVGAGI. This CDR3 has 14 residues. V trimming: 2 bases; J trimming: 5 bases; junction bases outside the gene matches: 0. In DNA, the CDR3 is TGTGCCAGCAGTTACACTAGCGGGAACAATGAGCAGTTCTTC. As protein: CASSYTSGNNEQFF.

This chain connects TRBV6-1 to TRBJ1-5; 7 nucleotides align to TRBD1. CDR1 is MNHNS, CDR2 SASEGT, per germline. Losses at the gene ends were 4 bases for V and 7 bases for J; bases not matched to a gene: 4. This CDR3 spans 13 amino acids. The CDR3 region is CASSATGEQPQHF. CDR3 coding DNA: TGTGCCAGCAGTGCAACAGGGGAACAGCCCCAGCATTTT.

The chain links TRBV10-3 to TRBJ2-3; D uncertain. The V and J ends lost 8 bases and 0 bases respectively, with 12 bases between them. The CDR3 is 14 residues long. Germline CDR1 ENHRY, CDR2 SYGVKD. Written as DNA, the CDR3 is TGTGCCATCCGCTACGGAGAGAGCACAGATACGCAGTATTTT. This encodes CAIRYGESTDTQYF.

The CDR3 sequence: CASSPHNQNTEAFF. The CDR3 coding sequence is TGTGCCAGCTCACCACACAATCAGAACACTGAAGCTTTCTTT. The chain uses TRBV18 and TRBJ1-1; D remains unclear. CDR3 length: 14 amino acids. V was cut by 1 base and J by 1 base, with 7 bases left in between. CDR1 is KGHSH and CDR2 is LQKENI in the germline V gene.

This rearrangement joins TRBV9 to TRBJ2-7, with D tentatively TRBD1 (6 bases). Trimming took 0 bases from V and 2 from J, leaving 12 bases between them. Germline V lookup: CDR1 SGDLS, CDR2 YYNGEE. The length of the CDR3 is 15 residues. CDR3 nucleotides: TGTGCCAGCAGCGTAGGCCAGGGGCCACCCTACGAGCAGTACTTC. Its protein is CASSVGQGPPYEQYF.

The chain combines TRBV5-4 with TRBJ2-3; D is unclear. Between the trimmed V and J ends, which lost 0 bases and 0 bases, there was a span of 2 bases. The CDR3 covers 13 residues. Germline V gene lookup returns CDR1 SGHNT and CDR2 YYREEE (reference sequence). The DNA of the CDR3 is TGTGCCAGCAGCTTGGAGAGCACAGATACGCAGTATTTT. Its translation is CASSLESTDTQYF.

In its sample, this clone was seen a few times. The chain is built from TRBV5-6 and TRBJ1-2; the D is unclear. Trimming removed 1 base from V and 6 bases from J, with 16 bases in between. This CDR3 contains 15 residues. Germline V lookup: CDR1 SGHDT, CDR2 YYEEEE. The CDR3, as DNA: TGTGCCAGCAGCTTGTCACCGCGGGCGCCGAATGGCTACACCTTC. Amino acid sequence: CASSLSPRAPNGYTF.

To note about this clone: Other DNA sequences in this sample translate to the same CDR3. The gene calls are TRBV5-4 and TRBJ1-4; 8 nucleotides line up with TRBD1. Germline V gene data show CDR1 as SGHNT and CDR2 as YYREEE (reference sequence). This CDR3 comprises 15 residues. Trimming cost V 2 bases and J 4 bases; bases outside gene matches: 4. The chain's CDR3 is CASSLRTGSNEKLFF. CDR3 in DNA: TGTGCCAGCAGCTTACGGACAGGGAGTAATGAAAAACTGTTTTTT.

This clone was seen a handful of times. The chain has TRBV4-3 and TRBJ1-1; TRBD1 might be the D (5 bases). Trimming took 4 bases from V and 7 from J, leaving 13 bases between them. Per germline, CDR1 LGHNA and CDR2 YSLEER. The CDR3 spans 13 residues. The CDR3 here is CASSRGRRDEAFF. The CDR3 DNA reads TGCGCCAGCAGCCGGGGACGAAGGGATGAAGCTTTCTTT.

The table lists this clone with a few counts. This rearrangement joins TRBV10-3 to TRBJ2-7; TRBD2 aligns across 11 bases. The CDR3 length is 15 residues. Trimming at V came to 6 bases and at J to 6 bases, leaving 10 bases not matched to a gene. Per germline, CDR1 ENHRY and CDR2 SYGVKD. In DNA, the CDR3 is TGTGCCATCAGCAAACTAGCGGGGGCCCTCGGCGAGCAGTACTTC. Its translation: CAISKLAGALGEQYF.

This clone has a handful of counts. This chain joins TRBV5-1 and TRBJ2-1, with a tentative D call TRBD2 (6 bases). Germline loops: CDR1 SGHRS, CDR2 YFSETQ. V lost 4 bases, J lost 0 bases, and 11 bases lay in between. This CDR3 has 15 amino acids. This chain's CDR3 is CASSIGGSSYNEQFF. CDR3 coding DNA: TGCGCCAGCAGCATTGGGGGGAGCTCCTACAATGAGCAGTTCTTC.

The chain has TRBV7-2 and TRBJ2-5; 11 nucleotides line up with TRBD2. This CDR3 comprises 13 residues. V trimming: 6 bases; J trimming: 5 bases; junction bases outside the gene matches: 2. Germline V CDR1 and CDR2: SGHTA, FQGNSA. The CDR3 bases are TGTGCCAGCAGTCCTAGCGGGGGGGAGACCCAGTACTTC. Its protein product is CASSPSGGETQYF. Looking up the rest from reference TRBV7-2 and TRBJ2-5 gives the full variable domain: GAGVSQSPSNKVTEKGKDVELRCDPISGHTALYWYRQSLGQGLEFLIYFQGNSAPDKSGLPSDRFSAERTGGSVSTLTIQRTQQEDSAVYLCASSPSGGETQYFGPGTRLLVL.

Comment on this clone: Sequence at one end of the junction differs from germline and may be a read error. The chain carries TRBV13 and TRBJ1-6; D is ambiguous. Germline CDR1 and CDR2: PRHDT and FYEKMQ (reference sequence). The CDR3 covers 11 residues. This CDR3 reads CASSLAGHLSF. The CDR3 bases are TGTGCCAGCAGCTTAGCGGGCCACCTGTCCTTT.

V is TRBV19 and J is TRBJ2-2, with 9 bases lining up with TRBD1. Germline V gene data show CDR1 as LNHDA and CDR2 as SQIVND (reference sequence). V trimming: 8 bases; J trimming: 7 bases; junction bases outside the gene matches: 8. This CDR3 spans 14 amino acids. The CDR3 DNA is TGTGCCAGTCAAACAGGGGGCTTTGTCGGGGAGCTGTTTTTT. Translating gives CASQTGGFVGELFF.

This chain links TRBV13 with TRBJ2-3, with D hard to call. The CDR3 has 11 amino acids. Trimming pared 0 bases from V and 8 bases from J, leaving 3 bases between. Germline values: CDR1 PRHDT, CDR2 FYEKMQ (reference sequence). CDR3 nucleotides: TGTGCCAGCAGCTTAGGCGGTACGCAGTATTTT. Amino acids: CASSLGGTQYF.

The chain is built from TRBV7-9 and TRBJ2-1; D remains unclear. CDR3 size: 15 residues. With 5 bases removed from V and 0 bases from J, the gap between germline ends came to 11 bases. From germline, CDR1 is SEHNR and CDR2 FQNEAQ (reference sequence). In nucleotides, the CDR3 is TGTGCCAGCAGCGTCCTGGGAAGCTCCTACAATGAGCAGTTCTTC. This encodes CASSVLGSSYNEQFF.

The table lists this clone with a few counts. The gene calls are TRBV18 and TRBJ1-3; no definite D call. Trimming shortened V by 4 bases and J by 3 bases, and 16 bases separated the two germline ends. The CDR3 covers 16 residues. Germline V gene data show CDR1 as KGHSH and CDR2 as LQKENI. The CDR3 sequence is CASSLRTAGVGNTIYF. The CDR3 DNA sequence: TGTGCCAGCTCACTAAGGACGGCCGGTGTTGGAAACACCATATATTTT.

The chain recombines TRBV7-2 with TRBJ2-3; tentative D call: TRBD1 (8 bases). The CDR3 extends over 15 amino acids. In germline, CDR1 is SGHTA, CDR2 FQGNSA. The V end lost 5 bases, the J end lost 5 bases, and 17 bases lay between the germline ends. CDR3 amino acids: CASSPGQGGKDTQYF. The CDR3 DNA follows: TGTGCCAGCAGCCCCGGACAGGGAGGGAAAGATACGCAGTATTTT.

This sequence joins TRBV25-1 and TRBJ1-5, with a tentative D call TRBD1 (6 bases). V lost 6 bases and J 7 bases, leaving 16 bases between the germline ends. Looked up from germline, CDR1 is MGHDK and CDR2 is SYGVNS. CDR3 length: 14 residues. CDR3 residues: CASRQQGLGQPQHF. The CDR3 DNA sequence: TGTGCCAGCAGGCAACAGGGATTAGGACAGCCCCAGCATTTT.

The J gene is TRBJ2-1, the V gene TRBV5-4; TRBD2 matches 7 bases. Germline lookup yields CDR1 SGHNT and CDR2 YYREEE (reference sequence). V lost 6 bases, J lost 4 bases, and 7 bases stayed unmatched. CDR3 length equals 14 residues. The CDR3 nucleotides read TGTGCCAGCACACTAACGGGGGGATACAATGAGCAGTTCTTC. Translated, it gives CASTLTGGYNEQFF.

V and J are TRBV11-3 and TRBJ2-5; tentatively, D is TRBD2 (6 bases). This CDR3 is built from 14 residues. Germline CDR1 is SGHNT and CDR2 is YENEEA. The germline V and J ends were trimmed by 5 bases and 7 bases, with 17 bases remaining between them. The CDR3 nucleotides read TGTGCCAGCAGCCCATCTCGCGGGCGGGGGACCCAGTACTTC. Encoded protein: CASSPSRGRGTQYF.

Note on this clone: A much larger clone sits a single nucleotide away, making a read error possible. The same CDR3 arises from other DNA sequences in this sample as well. In DNA form, the CDR3 reads TGTGCCAGCAGCGTAGACAGGGGCTCCTACAATGAGCAGTTCTTC. This encodes CASSVDRGSYNEQFF. This chain links TRBV9 with TRBJ2-1, with TRBD1 matching over 7 bases. The germline gives CDR1 SGDLS, CDR2 YYNGEE. The CDR3 runs to 15 residues. Germline trimming cut 0 bases from V and 0 bases from J; bases unmatched to any gene: 0.

The CDR3 is CASSVGSGGGDYRTDTQYF. CDR3 nucleotides: TGTGCCAGCAGCGTAGGAAGCGGGGGTGGGGACTACCGCACAGATACGCAGTATTTT. V and J are TRBV9 and TRBJ2-3; TRBD2 agrees at 8 bases. Germline-derived CDR1 and CDR2 are SGDLS and YYNGEE. This CDR3 is 19 amino acids long. Unmatched junction bases numbered 13, after V lost 0 bases and J lost 1 base.